This TCR beta chain was sequenced during a study of regulatory T cells in long-lasting Graves disease (dated by TCRdb to the early 2020s). Regarding the complete study: Persistent Graves' disease meant more than 5 years of antithyroid drug treatment with TSH receptor autoantibodies that stayed positive. Persistent Graves' disease patients were compared with newly diagnosed Graves' disease patients by peripheral blood TCR sequencing and RNA sequencing. The study took place in China and was registered as a clinical trial. TCR sequencing covered 13 persistent and 20 or so newly diagnosed Graves' disease patients, around 35 samples in total. Persistent Graves' disease patients in the clinical cohort had taken antithyroid drugs for around 10 years on average. Study-level results and caveats: Persistent Graves' disease patients showed lower TCR Shannon entropy and fewer highly expanded clones than newly diagnosed patients, suggesting clonal expansion. The authors noted that the small sample size was a limitation that may lower accuracy. The study examined only peripheral blood because the primary lesion, thyroid tissue, could not be accessed. Only the TCR beta chain was sequenced and analyzed. TRBV28, TRBJ1-2 and TRBJ2-5 were preferentially used in persistent disease, while TRBV20-1 and TRBJ2-1 were favored in newly diagnosed disease. Patients with persistent disease shared more public clonotypes (fewer than 3,000) than newly diagnosed patients did (around 980).

Libraries were made using multiplex PCR. TCRdb shows the sequencer as Illumina HiSeq 4000. To build TCR beta libraries, CDR3 regions were amplified by Arm-PCR using iRepertoire HTBI primers. Gel purification was performed on PCR products prior to sequencing. As for how the authors treated the data: Gene usage analysis of CDR3 amino acid clonotypes used the 62 TRBV and 11 to 15 TRBJ segments found across samples. COPE and FqMerger were used to merge the filtered high-quality paired reads into contigs. BLAST was used to align contigs to the IMGT TRBV, TRBD and TRBJ reference genes, and CDR3 was defined following IMGT. Any clonotype with a frequency above 0.1% was classified as a highly expanded clone. Repertoire diversity was measured by Shannon entropy, and V-J evenness by the Gini coefficient. A clonotype found in more than one individual was treated as public. TCRdb reprocessing: public reads trimmed at Q25 with fastp, clones called with MiXCR, in-frame beta chains kept. CDR3 protein sequences are deduplicated, and each keeps its most common genes and DNA. These V and J calls are TCRdb output, not the study's own analysis. This sample comprises roughly 470,000 distinct CDR3 sequences, less than 25% of them detected only once. About 8.3% of the sample is in the top ten clones.

This clonotype was observed a handful of times. Its antigen is currently not known. There are no base qualities to consult, and no much larger clone falls within one base. The sample's time point label, in plain terms: persistent/refractory GD, antithyroid drugs over 5 years with positive TRAb. For both TCR sequencing and RNA sequencing, RNA was extracted from PBMCs in TRIzol. The diagnosis of Graves' disease was made according to American Thyroid Association guidelines. Patients were recruited from an endocrinology department in Xi'an, China. Each patient gave about 9.1 milliliters of peripheral blood, collected in an EDTA anticoagulant tube. Ficoll Paque Plus density gradient separation was used to isolate PBMCs, and no further T cell sorting was done. RNA quality was checked with an Agilent 2100 Bioanalyzer and agarose gel, and concentration with a NanoDrop 2000. CDR1 MNHNS and CDR2 SASEGT were looked up in the germline V gene. Trimming removed 7 bases from V and 3 bases from J; the gene matches leave 15 bases unexplained. The CDR3 covers 16 residues, taking in both the cysteine and the phenylalanine. This entry keeps only the CDR3 DNA: 48 bases, framed from base 1.

The rearrangement combines TRBV6-1 with TRBJ2-7, with 7 junctional bases fitting TRBD2. This specimen consisted of peripheral blood mononuclear cells (PBMCs), obtained when the disease was refractory, from a patient treated with antithyroid drugs. This TCR derives from a female donor with Graves disease. The CDR3 in this case is CASTLLAGGRIYEQYF. DNA sequence: TGTGCCAGCACCCTACTCGCCGGCGGGAGAATCTACGAGCAGTACTTC.